The present entry profiles one TCR beta chain with its context. The antigen remains undetermined. The data originate from a study of a mutant IDH1 vaccine in newly diagnosed glioma. Across the whole study: Most patients had radiochemotherapy with temozolomide before enrollment; others had one alone.

Findings and limits, study-wide: Changes in top peripheral clonotypes did not appear linked to pseudoprogression. The study observed vaccine-induced immune responses in 90% to 95% of patients.

This CDR3 has 14 residues. V was cut by 4 bases and J by 7 bases, with 16 bases left in between. Looked up from germline, CDR1 is MNHNS and CDR2 is SASEGT. The sample's time point: baseline, week 1 (first vaccination visit). The treatment denotes: pre-vaccination baseline after standard-of-care therapy. Patients carried new grade 3 or 4 IDH1-mutant astrocytomas lacking nuclear ATRX. The table came from immunoSEQ multiplex PCR; TCRdb's copy has only in-frame clones and leaves some out. The table has about 32,000 clones, approximately 80% seen once. The TCR was taken from a man younger than 45 with glioma. The specimen comprised PBMCs, sampled from a glioma patient treated with radiotherapy, temozolomide or both. The chain carries TRBV6-1 and TRBJ1-2; maybe TRBD1 (6 bases). The CDR3, as DNA: TGTGCCAGCAGTGGTGGACAAGGGGGTGGTGGCTACACCTTC. It specifies CASSGGQGGGGYTF.